This T cell receptor beta chain was recorded in a study of CD8+CD57+ T cells in acquired aplastic anemia. For the study at large: Yields of DNA that came from sorted CD4+ and CD8+ cells averaged about 3.4 ug.

The germline gives CDR1 SNHLY, CDR2 FYNNEI. The CDR3 runs to 14 residues. J lost 6 bases, V lost 8 bases, and 11 bases had no gene match. Genomic DNA templated the TCR beta VDJ and CDR3 profiling. TCRdb itself ran the reads through MiXCR, one entry per CDR3 protein. Here the sample spans more than 150,000 distinct CDR3 sequences, 45% to 50% being singletons. At least ten counts were recorded for this clonotype. The chain employs TRBV2 and TRBJ2-3; 7 bases agree with TRBD2. The clonotype was recovered from a human donor in good health. The material sequenced was sorted CD4+, CD8+, or CD8+CD57+ T cells (not recorded which) from PBMCs. The CDR3 sequence: CASLGGLVADTQYF. The CDR3 nucleotides are TGTGCCAGCTTGGGCGGACTAGTGGCGGATACGCAGTATTTT.